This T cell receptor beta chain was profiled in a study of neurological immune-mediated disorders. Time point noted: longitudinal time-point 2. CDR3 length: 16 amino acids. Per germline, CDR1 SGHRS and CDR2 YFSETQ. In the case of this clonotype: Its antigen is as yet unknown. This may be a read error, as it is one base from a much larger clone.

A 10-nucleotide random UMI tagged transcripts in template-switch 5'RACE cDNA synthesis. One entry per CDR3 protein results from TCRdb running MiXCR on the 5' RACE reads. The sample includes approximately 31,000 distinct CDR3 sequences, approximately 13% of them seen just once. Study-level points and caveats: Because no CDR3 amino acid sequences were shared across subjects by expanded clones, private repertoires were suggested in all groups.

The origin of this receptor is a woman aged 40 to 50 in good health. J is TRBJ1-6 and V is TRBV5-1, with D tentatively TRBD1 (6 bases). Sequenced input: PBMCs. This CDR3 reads CAISPGTFLGGSPLHF. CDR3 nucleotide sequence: TGCGCCATCAGCCCAGGGACATTTTTAGGTGGTTCACCCCTCCACTTT.